This entry concerns a single TCR beta chain. Germline CDR1 SGHTA, CDR2 FQGNSA. J was trimmed by 8 bases and V by 5 bases; bases with no gene match: 5. The CDR3 extends over 14 amino acids. This table comes from immunoSEQ multiplex PCR, and its TCRdb copy is limited to in-frame clones, with some not included. The sample consists of roughly 51,000 clones, just under 95% of them appearing once. The data were taken from a study of technical replicates of blood from several donors. The TCR was taken from a human donor in good health. Some clones in this sample may be carry-over from other donors' samples. The sample comprised PBMCs. The V call is TRBV7-2, the J call TRBJ1-6, with TRBD1 matching over 8 bases. The CDR3 nucleotides read TGTGCCAGCAGCATACAGGGGGTTGATTCACCCCTCCACTTT. As protein: CASSIQGVDSPLHF.